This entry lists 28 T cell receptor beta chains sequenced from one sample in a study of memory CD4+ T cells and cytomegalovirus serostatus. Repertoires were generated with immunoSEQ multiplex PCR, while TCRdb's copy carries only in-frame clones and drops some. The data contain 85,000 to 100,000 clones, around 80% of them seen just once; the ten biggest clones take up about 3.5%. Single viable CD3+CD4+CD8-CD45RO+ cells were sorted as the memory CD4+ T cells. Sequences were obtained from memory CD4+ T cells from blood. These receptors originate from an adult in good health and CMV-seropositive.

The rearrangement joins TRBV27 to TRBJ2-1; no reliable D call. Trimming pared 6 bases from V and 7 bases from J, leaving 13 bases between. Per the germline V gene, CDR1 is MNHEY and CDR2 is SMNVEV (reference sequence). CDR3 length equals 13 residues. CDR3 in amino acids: CASSKTPLNEQFF. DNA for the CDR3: TGTGCCAGCAGCAAGACGCCCTTGAATGAGCAGTTCTTC.

The CDR3 loop reads CASSPGSSGNTGELFF. For the CDR3, the DNA is TGTGCCAGCAGTCCAGGGTCCTCGGGGAACACCGGGGAGCTGTTTTTT. The rearrangement links TRBV2 to TRBJ2-2, with D perhaps matching TRBD1 (5 bases). Per the germline V gene, CDR1 is SNHLY and CDR2 is FYNNEI. V lost 5 bases to trimming and J lost 1 base, with 14 bases between them. The CDR3 totals 16 residues.

CDR3 nucleotide sequence: TGCGCCAGCAGACGACAGGGGGCAATCGATGAAAAACTGTTTTTT. Translation: CASRRQGAIDEKLFF. The rearrangement uses TRBV5-1 and TRBJ1-4, with 10 bases matching TRBD1. Germline lookup yields CDR1 SGHRS and CDR2 YFSETQ. V dropped 5 bases and J dropped 6; count of bases not matched to a gene: 7. The CDR3 runs 15 residues. The full variable domain, its missing parts supplied by reference TRBV5-1 and TRBJ1-4, is KAGVTQTPRYLIKTRGQQVTLSCSPISGHRSVSWYQQTPGQGLQFLFEYFSETQRNKGNFPGRFSGRQFSNSRSEMNVSTLELGDSALYLCASRRQGAIDEKLFFGSGTQLSVL.

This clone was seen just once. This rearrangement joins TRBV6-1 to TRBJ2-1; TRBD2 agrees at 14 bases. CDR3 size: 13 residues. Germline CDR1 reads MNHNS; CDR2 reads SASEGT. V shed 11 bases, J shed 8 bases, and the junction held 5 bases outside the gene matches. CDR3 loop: CACRLAGGDEQFF. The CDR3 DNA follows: TGTGCCTGTCGACTAGCGGGAGGGGATGAGCAGTTCTTC.

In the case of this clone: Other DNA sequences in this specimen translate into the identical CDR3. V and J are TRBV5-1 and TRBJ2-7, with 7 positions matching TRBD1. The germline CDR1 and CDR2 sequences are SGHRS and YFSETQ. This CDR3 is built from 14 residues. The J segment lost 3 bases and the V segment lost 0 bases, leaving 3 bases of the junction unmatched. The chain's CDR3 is CASSLGQGGYEQYF. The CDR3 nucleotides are TGCGCCAGCAGCTTGGGACAGGGCGGCTACGAGCAGTACTTC.

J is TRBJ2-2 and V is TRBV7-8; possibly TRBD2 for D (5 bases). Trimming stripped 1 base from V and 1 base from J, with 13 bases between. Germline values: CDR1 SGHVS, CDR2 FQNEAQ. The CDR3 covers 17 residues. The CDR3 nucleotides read TGTGCCAGCAGCTTAGTTCCTCAGCGGAGGAACACCGGGGAGCTGTTTTTT. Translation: CASSLVPQRRNTGELFF.

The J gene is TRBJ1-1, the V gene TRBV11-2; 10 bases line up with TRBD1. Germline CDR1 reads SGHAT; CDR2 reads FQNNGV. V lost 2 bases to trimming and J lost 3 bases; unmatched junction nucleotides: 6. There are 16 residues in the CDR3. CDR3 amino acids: CASSLSSGTGDTEAFF. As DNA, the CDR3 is TGTGCCAGCAGCTTATCGTCCGGGACAGGGGACACTGAAGCTTTCTTT.

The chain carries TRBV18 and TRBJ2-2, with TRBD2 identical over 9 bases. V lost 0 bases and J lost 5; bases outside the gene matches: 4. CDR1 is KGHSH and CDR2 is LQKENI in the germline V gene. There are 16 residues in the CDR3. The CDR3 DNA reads TGTGCCAGCTCACCACCGAAGCGGGAGGATACCGGGGAGCTGTTTTTT. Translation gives CASSPPKREDTGELFF.

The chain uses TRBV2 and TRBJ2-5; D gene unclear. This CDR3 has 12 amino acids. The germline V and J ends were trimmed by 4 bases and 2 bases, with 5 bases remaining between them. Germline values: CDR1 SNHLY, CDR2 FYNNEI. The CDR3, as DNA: TGTGCCAGCAGTGCTCAGCAAGAGACCCAGTACTTC. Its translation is CASSAQQETQYF.

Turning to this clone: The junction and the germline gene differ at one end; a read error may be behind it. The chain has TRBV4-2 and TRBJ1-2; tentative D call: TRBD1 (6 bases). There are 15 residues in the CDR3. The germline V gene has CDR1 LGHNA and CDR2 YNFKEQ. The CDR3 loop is CASSQGLPGQGSESF. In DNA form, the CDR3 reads TGTGCCAGCAGCCAAGGTCTTCCGGGACAAGGTAGCGAGAGCTTC.

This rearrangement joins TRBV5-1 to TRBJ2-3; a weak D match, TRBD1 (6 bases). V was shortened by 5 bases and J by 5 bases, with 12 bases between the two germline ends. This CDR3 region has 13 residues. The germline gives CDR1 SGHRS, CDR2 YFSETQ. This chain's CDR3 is CASRREQGDTQYF. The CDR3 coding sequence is TGCGCCAGCAGGCGAGAACAGGGAGATACGCAGTATTTT.

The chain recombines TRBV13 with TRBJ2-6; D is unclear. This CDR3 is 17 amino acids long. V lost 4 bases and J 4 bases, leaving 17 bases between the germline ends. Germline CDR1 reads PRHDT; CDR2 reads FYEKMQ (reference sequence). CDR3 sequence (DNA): TGTGCCAGCAGCTCACTCCTTACTGGCGGAGGGGCCAACGTCCTGACTTTC. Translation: CASSSLLTGGGANVLTF.

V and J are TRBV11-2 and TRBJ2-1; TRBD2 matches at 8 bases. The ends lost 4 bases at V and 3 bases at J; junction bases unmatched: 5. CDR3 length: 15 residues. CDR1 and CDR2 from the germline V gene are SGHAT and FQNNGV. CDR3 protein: CASSSTSGSYNEQFF. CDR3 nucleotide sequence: TGTGCCAGCAGCTCCACCAGCGGGAGCTACAATGAGCAGTTCTTC.

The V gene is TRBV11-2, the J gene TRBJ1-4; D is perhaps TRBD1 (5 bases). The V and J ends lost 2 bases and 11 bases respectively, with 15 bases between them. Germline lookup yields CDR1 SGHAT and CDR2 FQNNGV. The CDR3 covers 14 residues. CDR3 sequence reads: CASSLLQGLNKLFF. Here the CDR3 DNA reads TGTGCCAGCAGCTTACTCCAGGGACTGAATAAACTGTTTTTT.

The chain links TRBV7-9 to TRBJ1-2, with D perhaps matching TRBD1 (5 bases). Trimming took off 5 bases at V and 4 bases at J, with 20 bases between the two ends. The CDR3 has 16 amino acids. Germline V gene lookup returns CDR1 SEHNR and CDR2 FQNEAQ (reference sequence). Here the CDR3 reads CASSPRGDRGAYGYTF. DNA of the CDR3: TGTGCCAGCAGCCCCCGGGGGGACCGCGGTGCCTATGGCTACACCTTC.

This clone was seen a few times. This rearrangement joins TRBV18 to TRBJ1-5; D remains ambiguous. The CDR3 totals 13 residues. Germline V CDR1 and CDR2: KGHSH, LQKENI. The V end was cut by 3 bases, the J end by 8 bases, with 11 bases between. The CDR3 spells CASSPRTAEPQHF. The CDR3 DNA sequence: TGTGCCAGCTCACCCCGGACCGCTGAGCCCCAGCATTTT.

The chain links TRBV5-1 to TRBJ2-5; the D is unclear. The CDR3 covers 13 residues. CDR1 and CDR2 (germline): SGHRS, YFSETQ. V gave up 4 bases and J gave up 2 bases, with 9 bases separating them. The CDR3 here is CASSPRFQETQYF. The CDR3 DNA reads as TGCGCCAGCAGCCCAAGGTTTCAAGAGACCCAGTACTTC.

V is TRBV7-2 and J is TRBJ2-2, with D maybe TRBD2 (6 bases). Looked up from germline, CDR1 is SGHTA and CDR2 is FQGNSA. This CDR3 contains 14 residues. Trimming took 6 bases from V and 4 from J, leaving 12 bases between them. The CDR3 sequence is CASSGGGTTGELFF. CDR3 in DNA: TGTGCCAGCAGTGGGGGAGGAACCACCGGGGAGCTGTTTTTT.

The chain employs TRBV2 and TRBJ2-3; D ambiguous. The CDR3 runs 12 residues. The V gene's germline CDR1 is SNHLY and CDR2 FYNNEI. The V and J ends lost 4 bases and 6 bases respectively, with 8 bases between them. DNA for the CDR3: TGTGCCAGCAGTGGGCCCGCCGATACGCAGTATTTT. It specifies CASSGPADTQYF.

In DNA, the CDR3 is TGTGCCAGCAATACCGGTCCAGGCGCAGCCAAAAACATTCAGTACTTC. Translated: CASNTGPGAAKNIQYF. V gene TRBV28 combines with J gene TRBJ2-4, with D unresolved. The germline V gene encodes CDR1 MDHEN and CDR2 SYDVKM. CDR3 size: 16 residues. Trimming stripped 7 bases from V and 0 bases from J, with 16 bases between.

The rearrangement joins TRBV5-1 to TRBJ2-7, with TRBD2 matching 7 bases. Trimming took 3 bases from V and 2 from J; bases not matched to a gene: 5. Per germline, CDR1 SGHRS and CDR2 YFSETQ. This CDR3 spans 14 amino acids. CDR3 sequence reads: CASSSTGTTYEQYF. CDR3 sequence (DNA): TGCGCCAGCAGCTCAACCGGGACTACCTACGAGCAGTACTTC. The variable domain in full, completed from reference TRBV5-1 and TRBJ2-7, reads KAGVTQTPRYLIKTRGQQVTLSCSPISGHRSVSWYQQTPGQGLQFLFEYFSETQRNKGNFPGRFSGRQFSNSRSEMNVSTLELGDSALYLCASSSTGTTYEQYFGPGTRLTVT.

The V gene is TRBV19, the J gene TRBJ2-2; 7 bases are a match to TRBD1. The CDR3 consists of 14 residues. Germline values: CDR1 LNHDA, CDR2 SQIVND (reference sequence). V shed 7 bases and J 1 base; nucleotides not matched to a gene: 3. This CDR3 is CASIRTGNTGELFF. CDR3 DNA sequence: TGTGCCAGTATCCGGACAGGGAACACCGGGGAGCTGTTTTTT.

This CDR3 is CASSLGRNMYYNEQFF. In nucleotides, the CDR3 is TGTGCCAGCAGCTTGGGGCGGAATATGTACTACAATGAGCAGTTCTTC. The V and J genes are TRBV7-2 and TRBJ2-1; a possible D gene is TRBD1 (5 bases). This CDR3 has 16 residues. Germline V gives CDR1 SGHTA, CDR2 FQGNSA. The V gene lost 3 bases and the J gene lost 3 bases, with 15 bases spanning the gap.

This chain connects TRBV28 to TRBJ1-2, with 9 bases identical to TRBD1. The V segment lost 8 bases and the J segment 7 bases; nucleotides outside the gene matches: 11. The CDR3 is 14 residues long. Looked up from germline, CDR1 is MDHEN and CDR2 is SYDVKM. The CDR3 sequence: CASGRGTGFFGYTF. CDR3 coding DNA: TGTGCCAGCGGGCGAGGGACAGGGTTCTTTGGCTACACCTTC.

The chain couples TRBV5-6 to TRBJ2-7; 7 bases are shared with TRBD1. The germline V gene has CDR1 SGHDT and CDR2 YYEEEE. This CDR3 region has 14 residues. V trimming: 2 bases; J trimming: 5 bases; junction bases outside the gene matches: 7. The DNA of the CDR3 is TGTGCCAGCAGCTTCAGTCAGGGGGACGACGAGCAGTACTTC. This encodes CASSFSQGDDEQYF.

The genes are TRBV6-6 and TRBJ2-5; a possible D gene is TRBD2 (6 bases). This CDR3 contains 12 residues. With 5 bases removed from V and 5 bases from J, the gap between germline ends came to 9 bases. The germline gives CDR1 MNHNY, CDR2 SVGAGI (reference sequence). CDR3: CASSLEGETQYF. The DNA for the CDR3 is TGTGCCAGCAGTCTGGAGGGCGAGACCCAGTACTTC.

The CDR3 reads CASSLAPQGSGNTIYF. The CDR3 DNA follows: TGTGCCAGCAGCTTAGCGCCACAGGGGTCCGGAAACACCATATATTTT. The chain recombines TRBV7-9 with TRBJ1-3; 7 nucleotides match TRBD1. CDR1 is SEHNR and CDR2 is FQNEAQ in the germline V gene (reference sequence). This CDR3 spans 16 amino acids. V gave up 0 bases and J gave up 4 bases; unmatched junction bases: 6.

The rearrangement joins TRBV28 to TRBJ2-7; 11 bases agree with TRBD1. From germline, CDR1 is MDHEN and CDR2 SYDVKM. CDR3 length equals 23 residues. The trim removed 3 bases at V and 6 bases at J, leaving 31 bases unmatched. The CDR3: CASSFFVKKTGEAKDRGRSEQYF. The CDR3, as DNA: TGTGCCAGCAGTTTCTTCGTTAAGAAGACGGGCGAGGCTAAGGACAGGGGGCGAAGCGAGCAGTACTTC.